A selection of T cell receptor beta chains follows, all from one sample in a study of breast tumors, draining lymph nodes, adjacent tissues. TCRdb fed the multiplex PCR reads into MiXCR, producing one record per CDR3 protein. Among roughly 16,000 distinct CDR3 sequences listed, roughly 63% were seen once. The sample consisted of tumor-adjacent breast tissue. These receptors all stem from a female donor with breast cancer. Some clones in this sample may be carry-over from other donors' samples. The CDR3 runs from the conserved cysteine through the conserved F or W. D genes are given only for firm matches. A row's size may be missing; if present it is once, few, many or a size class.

TGTGCCAGCAGTGGACAGGGGGCGTATGGCTACACCTTC,CASSGQGAYGYTF,13,.,TRBV12-3/TRBV12-4,TRBD1,TRBJ1-2
TGCGCCAGCAGCTTCCGATTAGCTGATAATGAGCAGTTCTTC,CASSFRLADNEQFF,14,.,TRBV5-1,.,TRBJ2-1
TGCGCCAGCAGCCCCCTGGAGACAACAGATACGCAGTATTTT,CASSPLETTDTQYF,14,.,TRBV4-1,.,TRBJ2-3
TGTGCCAGCAGTCTCGGACAGCCTAACTCTGGGGCCAACGTCCTGACTTTC,CASSLGQPNSGANVLTF,17,.,TRBV12-3/TRBV12-4,.,TRBJ2-6
TGTGCCAGCCAGGGGCCACGGTCTGGAAACACCATATATTTT,CASQGPRSGNTIYF,14,.,TRBV6-1,.,TRBJ1-3
TGTGCCAGCAGCCCCTGGGCCGGGGAGCTGTTTTTT,CASSPWAGELFF,12,medium-sized,TRBV7-8,.,TRBJ2-2
TGTGCCAGCAGTCCAACAGGGGATGGCAATCAGCCCCAGCATTTT,CASSPTGDGNQPQHF,15,once,TRBV12-3/TRBV12-4,TRBD1,TRBJ1-5
TGTGCCAGCAGTTTCGGACAGGGCGACTACAATGAGCAGTTCTTC,CASSFGQGDYNEQFF,15,.,TRBV25-1,TRBD1,TRBJ2-1
TGTGCCAGCAGGTTAACTATGAACACTGAAGCTTTCTTT,CASRLTMNTEAFF,13,many,TRBV6-5,.,TRBJ1-1
TGTGCCAGTAGTATACTTTCGACAAAGGACGAGCAGTACTTC,CASSILSTKDEQYF,14,.,TRBV19,.,TRBJ2-7
TGTGCCAGTAGTCCCATAGGGGGATACTACAATGAGCAGTTCTTC,CASSPIGGYYNEQFF,15,.,TRBV19,.,TRBJ2-1
TGTGCCAGCAGGCTTGATAGCGGGGGTACGCAGTATTTT,CASRLDSGGTQYF,13,.,TRBV2,TRBD2,TRBJ2-3
TGTGCCAGCAGTCCTACAGGGAACGAGCAGTACTTC,CASSPTGNEQYF,12,once,TRBV25-1,.,TRBJ2-7
TGTGCCAGCAGGGGAACAGGGGCGGGTGAAAAACTGTTTTTT,CASRGTGAGEKLFF,14,once,TRBV6-6,TRBD1,TRBJ1-4
TGTGCCAGCAGGGGGACAGGGAGCTCCTACGAGCAGTACTTC,CASRGTGSSYEQYF,14,.,TRBV12-3/TRBV12-4,TRBD1,TRBJ2-7
TGTGCCAGCAGTTTGCTGTTGTGGGGCACCGGGGAGCTGTTTTTT,CASSLLLWGTGELFF,15,medium-sized,TRBV12-3/TRBV12-4,.,TRBJ2-2
TGTGCCGGATATACAGATACGCAGTATTTT,CAGYTDTQYF,10,.,TRBV7-6,.,TRBJ2-3
TGCAGTGCTAGCAGTAACTATGGCTACACCTTC,CSASSNYGYTF,11,.,TRBV20-1,.,TRBJ1-2
TGTGCCGGCAGCACCCTGACAGGGGTAGATTCACCCCTCCACTTT,CAGSTLTGVDSPLHF,15,.,TRBV7-9,TRBD1,TRBJ1-6
TGCAGTGCAACAAGAAGGCGGGGGATCGGATATACAATGAGCAGTTCCCCGGGGCCCCAGCATTTT,CSATRRRGIGYTMSSSPGPQHF,22,.,TRBV20-1,.,TRBJ1-5
TGCAGTGCTAGGGTGGTGGGCGGGGAGACCCAGTACTTC,CSARVVGGETQYF,13,once,TRBV20-1,.,TRBJ2-5
TGTGCCAGCAGCTTGGTGGGACCGGGATTGGGGGAGACCCAGTACTTC,CASSLVGPGLGETQYF,16,.,TRBV5-6,.,TRBJ2-5
TGCAGTGCTAGGTTACTAGCGGGAGGTTCCTACAATGAGCAGTTCTTC,CSARLLAGGSYNEQFF,16,.,TRBV20-1,TRBD2,TRBJ2-1
TGTGCCAGCAGCTTAGGGGGCCCTGGCGCTGAAGCTTTCTTT,CASSLGGPGAEAFF,14,many,TRBV7-8,.,TRBJ1-1
TGTGCCAGTAGTATAGCCCCGACAGGGCGGATGGGTCAGCCCCAGCATTTT,CASSIAPTGRMGQPQHF,17,.,TRBV19,TRBD1,TRBJ1-5
TGTGCCAGCAGTGGACTAGCGGGAGGGACGAACACCGGGGAGCTGTTTTTT,CASSGLAGGTNTGELFF,17,few,TRBV12-3/TRBV12-4,TRBD2,TRBJ2-2
TGTGCCAGCAGTCCCCTAGCGGGACGCACAGATACGCAGTATTTT,CASSPLAGRTDTQYF,15,.,TRBV12-3/TRBV12-4,TRBD2,TRBJ2-3
TGTGCCAGCAGTCCCTCGAAAGGGGAGACCCAGTACTTC,CASSPSKGETQYF,13,.,TRBV7-8,.,TRBJ2-5
TGCGCCAGCAGCTTGGCCCTCGGCGGAGCCTACGAGCAGTACTTC,CASSLALGGAYEQYF,15,.,TRBV5-1,.,TRBJ2-7
TGTGCCAGCTCACCTTCTAACATGAACTATGGCTACACCTTC,CASSPSNMNYGYTF,14,medium-sized,TRBV18,.,TRBJ1-2
TGTGCCAGCAGCTTAGAGTTAAGCCAAGCTGAGGCCTTC,CASSLELSQAEAF,13,few,TRBV7-9,.,TRBJ1-2
TGTGCCAGCAGCTTAGTGACTAGCGGGAGACTCGAGCAGTACTTC,CASSLVTSGRLEQYF,15,.,TRBV11-2,TRBD2,TRBJ2-7
TGTGCCACCAGTGTACTGACGACAGGGGAGGAAGGACTGTTTTTT,CATSVLTTGEEGLFF,15,many,TRBV24-1,TRBD1,TRBJ1-4
TGTGCCAGCAGCAACCAAGGACCCCGGGGACGCTTAGGGGGTGGTGGCTACACCTTC,CASSNQGPRGRLGGGGYTF,19,.,TRBV13,.,TRBJ1-2
TGTGCCAGCAGTTCGAATCTGGGGACAGGGGGCCGGGGCTACACCTTC,CASSSNLGTGGRGYTF,16,many,TRBV28,TRBD1,TRBJ1-2
TGTGCCAGCATAAGGTTAGGGACAGCTCCCACAGATACGCAGTATTTT,CASIRLGTAPTDTQYF,16,many,TRBV6-1,TRBD1,TRBJ2-3
TGTGCCAGCAGTCCCCAGGGGAGGTATGGCTACACCTTC,CASSPQGRYGYTF,13,.,TRBV6-5,.,TRBJ1-2
TGTGCCAGCAGTGAAATGGGAGGATCCCAGCCCCAGCATTTT,CASSEMGGSQPQHF,14,many,TRBV2,.,TRBJ1-5
TGCGCCAGCAGCCAGGGTAGACAGGCCGAGCAGTTCTTC,CASSQGRQAEQFF,13,.,TRBV4-1,.,TRBJ2-1
TGTGCCAGTGGGGGGGGGGGGCGCTTCCTCGGTAATTCACCCCTCCACTTT,CASGGGGRFLGNSPLHF,17,many,TRBV5-7,.,TRBJ1-6
TGCGCCAGCAGCCAAGATCGGGACAGGGTTGTTGACGAGCAGTTCTTC,CASSQDRDRVVDEQFF,16,many,TRBV4-3,TRBD1,TRBJ2-1